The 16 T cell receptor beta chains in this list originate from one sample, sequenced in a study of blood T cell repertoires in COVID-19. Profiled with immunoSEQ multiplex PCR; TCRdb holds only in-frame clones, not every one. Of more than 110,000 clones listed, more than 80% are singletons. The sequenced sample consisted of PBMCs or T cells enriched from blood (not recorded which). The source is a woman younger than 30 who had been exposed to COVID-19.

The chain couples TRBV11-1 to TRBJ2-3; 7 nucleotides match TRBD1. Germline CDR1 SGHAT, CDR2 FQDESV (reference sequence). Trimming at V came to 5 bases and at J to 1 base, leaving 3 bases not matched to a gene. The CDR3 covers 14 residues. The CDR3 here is CASSDRARTDTQYF. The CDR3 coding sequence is TGTGCCAGCAGCGACAGGGCCCGCACAGATACGCAGTATTTT.

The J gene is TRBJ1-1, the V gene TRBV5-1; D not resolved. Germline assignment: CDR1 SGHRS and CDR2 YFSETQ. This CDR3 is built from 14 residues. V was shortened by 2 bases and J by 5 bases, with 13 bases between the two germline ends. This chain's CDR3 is CASSFFNSGTEAFF. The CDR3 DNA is TGCGCCAGCAGCTTCTTTAACTCGGGGACTGAAGCTTTCTTT.

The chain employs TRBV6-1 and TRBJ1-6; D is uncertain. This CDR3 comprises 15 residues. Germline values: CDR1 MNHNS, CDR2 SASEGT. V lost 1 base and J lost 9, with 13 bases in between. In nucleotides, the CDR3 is TGTGCCAGCAGTGAAGTCGGCATATCGGGTTCACCCCTCCACTTT. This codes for CASSEVGISGSPLHF.

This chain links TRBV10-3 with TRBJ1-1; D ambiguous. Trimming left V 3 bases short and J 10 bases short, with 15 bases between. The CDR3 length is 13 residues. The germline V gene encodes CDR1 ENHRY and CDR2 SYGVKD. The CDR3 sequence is CAISDYVPEGAFF. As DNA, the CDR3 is TGTGCCATCAGTGATTACGTCCCTGAGGGAGCTTTCTTT.

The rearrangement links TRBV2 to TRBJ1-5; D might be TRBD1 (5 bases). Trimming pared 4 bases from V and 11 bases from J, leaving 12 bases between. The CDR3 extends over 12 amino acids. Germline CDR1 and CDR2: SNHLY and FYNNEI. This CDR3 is CASSGFRQSQHF. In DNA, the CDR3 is TGTGCCAGCAGTGGATTTAGACAGTCCCAGCATTTT.

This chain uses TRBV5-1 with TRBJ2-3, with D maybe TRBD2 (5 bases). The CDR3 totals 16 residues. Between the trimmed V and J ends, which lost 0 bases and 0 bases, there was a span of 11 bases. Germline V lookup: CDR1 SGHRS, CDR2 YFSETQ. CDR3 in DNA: TGCGCCAGCAGCTTGGCCGGGGAGCTGAGCACAGATACGCAGTATTTT. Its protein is CASSLAGELSTDTQYF.

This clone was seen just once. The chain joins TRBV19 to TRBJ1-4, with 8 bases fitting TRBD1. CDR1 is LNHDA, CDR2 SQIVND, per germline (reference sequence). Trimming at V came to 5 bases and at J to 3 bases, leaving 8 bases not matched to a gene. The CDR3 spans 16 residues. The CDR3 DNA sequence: TGTGCCAGTAGTCCCTGGCAGGGGGCCGCTAATGAAAAACTGTTTTTT. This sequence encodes CASSPWQGAANEKLFF.

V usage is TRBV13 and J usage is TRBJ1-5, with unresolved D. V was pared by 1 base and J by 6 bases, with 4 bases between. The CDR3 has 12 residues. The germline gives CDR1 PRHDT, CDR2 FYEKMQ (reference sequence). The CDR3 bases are TGTGCCAGCAGCTTAGACGGTCAGCCCCAGCATTTT. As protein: CASSLDGQPQHF.

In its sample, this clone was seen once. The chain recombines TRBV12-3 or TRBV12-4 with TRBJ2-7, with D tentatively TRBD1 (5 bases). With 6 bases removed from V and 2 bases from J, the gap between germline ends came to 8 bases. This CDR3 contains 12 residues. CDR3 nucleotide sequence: TGTGCCAGCAGCACAGGCGCCTACGAGCAGTACTTC. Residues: CASSTGAYEQYF.

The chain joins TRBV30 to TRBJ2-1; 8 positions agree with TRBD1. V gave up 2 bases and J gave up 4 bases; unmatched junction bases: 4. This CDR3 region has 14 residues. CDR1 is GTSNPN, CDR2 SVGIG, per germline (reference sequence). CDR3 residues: CAWSPGQAYNEQFF. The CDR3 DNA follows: TGTGCCTGGAGTCCGGGACAGGCTTACAATGAGCAGTTCTTC.

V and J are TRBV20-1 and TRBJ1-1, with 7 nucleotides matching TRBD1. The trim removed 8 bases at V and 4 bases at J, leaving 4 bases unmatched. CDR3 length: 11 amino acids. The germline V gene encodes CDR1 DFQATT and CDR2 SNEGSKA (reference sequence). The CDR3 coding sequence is TGCAGTCCTGGGACAGCCACTGAAGCTTTCTTT. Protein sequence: CSPGTATEAFF.

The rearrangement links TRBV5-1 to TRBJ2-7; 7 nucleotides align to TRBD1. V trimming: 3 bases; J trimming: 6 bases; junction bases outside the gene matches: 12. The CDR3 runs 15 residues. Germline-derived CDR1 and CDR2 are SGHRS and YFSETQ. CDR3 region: CASSYEGAASPEQYF. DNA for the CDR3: TGCGCCAGCAGCTACGAGGGGGCTGCCTCACCCGAGCAGTACTTC. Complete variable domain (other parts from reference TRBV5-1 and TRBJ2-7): KAGVTQTPRYLIKTRGQQVTLSCSPISGHRSVSWYQQTPGQGLQFLFEYFSETQRNKGNFPGRFSGRQFSNSRSEMNVSTLELGDSALYLCASSYEGAASPEQYFGPGTRLTVT.

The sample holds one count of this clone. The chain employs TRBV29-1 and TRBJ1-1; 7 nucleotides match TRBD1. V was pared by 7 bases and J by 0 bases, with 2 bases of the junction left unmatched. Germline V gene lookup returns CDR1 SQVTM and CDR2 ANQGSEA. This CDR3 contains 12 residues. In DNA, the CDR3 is TGCAGCGGACAGGGACTGAACACTGAAGCTTTCTTT. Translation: CSGQGLNTEAFF. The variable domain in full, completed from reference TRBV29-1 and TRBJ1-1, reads SAVISQKPSRDICQRGTSLTIQCQVDSQVTMMFWYRQQPGQSLTLIATANQGSEATYESGFVIDKFPISRPNLTFSTLTVSNMSPEDSSIYLCSGQGLNTEAFFGQGTRLTVV.

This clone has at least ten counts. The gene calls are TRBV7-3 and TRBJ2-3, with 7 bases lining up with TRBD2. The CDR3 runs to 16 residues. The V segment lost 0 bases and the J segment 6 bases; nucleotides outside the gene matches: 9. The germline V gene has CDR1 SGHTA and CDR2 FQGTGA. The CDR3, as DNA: TGTGCCAGCAGCTTAACCCCTAGCGGAGGCGGGGATACGCAGTATTTT. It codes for CASSLTPSGGGDTQYF.

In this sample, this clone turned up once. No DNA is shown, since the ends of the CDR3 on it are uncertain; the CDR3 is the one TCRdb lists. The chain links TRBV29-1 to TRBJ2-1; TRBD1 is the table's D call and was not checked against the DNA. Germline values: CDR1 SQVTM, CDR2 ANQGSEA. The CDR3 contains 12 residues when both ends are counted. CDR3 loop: CSVWGQGIMEFF.

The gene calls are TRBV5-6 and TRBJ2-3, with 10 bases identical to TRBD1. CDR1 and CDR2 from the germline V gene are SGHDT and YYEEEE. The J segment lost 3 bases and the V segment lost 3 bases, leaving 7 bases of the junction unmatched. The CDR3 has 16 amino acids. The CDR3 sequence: CASSSLPGQGTDTQYF. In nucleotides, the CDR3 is TGTGCCAGCAGCTCCTTACCGGGACAGGGGACAGATACGCAGTATTTT.